This T cell receptor (beta chain) was recovered during a study of blood T cell repertoires in COVID-19. TCRdb's copy holds only in-frame clones and misses some; the assay was immunoSEQ multiplex PCR. This table has around 140,000 clones, 80% to 90% appearing once. This CDR3 comprises 17 residues. The ends lost 4 bases at V and 1 base at J; junction bases unmatched: 11. Germline CDR1 SGHRS, CDR2 YFSETQ. The V gene is TRBV5-1, the J gene TRBJ1-3, with 7 bases fitting TRBD1. Specimen: peripheral blood. The source of this sequence is a man aged 50-60 years with active or convalescent COVID-19. This CDR3 is CASSPALTGRSGNTIYF. The DNA for the CDR3 is TGCGCCAGCAGCCCGGCGTTGACAGGGCGGTCTGGAAACACCATATATTTT.